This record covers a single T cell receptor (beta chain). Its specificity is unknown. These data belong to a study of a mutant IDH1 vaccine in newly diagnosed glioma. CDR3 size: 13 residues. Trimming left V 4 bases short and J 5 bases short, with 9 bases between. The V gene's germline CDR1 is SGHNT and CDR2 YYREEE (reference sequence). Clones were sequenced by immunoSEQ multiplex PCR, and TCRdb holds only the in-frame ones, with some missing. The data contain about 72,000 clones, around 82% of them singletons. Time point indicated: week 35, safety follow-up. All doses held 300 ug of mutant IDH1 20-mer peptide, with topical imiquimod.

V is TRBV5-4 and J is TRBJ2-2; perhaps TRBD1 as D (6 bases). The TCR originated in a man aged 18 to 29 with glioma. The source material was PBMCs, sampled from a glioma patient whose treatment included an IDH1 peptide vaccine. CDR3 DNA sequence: TGTGCCAGCAGCAGACAGGAGACCGGGGAGCTGTTTTTT. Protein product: CASSRQETGELFF.